The 17 T cell receptor beta chains listed next were all sequenced from one sample in a study of monozygotic twins with inflammatory bowel disease. TCRdb re-called the 5' RACE reads; every CDR3 protein appears as one record, without DNA. This sample's table reports some 400,000 distinct CDR3 sequences. The sample was blood. Receptor source: a human donor with ulcerative colitis or Crohn's disease, or a healthy co-twin of an affected twin (not recorded which).

The chain joins TRBV3-1 to TRBJ2-1. The CDR3 is 12 amino acids. Germline loops: CDR1 LGHDT, CDR2 YNNKEL (reference sequence). Here the CDR3 reads CASSQAYNEQFF.

The chain combines TRBV30 with TRBJ1-6. Germline V gene lookup returns CDR1 GTSNPN and CDR2 SVGIG (reference sequence). The CDR3 is 16 amino acids. CDR3: CAWSVRAGPKDSPLHF.

The V call is TRBV6-5, the J call TRBJ2-1; the D call of TRBD2 rests on TCRdb alone, since no DNA is present to check it. Germline values: CDR1 MNHEY, CDR2 SVGAGI. There are 15 residues in the CDR3. The CDR3 here is CASSYPAGGENEQFF.

V is TRBV25-1 and J is TRBJ2-5; TCRdb's assignment of TRBD1 cannot be checked, as there is no DNA. CDR1 MGHDK and CDR2 SYGVNS come from the germline V gene. This CDR3 region has 16 residues. The CDR3 sequence is CASSDPTQGQRETQYF.

The chain carries TRBV11-2 and TRBJ2-2. The CDR3 totals 14 residues. Germline values: CDR1 SGHAT, CDR2 FQNNGV. The CDR3 loop is CASSLRMNTGELFF. Full variable domain (missing parts from reference TRBV11-2 and TRBJ2-2): EAGVAQSPRYKIIEKRQSVAFWCNPISGHATLYWYQQILGQGPKLLIQFQNNGVVDDSQLPKDRFSAERLKGVDSTLKIQPAKLEDSAVYLCASSLRMNTGELFFGEGSRLTVL.

V is TRBV20-1 and J is TRBJ2-1. Germline loops: CDR1 DFQATT, CDR2 SNEGSKA (reference sequence). CDR3 length: 13 residues. CDR3 amino acids: CSATGGSYNEQFF.

The genes are TRBV18 and TRBJ1-5. The V gene's germline CDR1 is KGHSH and CDR2 LQKENI. CDR3 length: 14 amino acids. The CDR3 here is CASSPQGQPSPQHF. The full variable domain, in which reference TRBV18 and TRBJ1-5 provide the parts outside the CDR3, is NAGVMQNPRHLVRRRGQEARLRCSPMKGHSHVYWYRQLPEEGLKFMVYLQKENIIDESGMPKERFSAEFPKEGPSILRIQQVVRGDSAAYFCASSPQGQPSPQHFGDGTRLSIL.

V is TRBV28 and J is TRBJ2-7. The CDR3 has 11 amino acids. Per germline, CDR1 MDHEN and CDR2 SYDVKM. The CDR3 spells CASSPRIGQYF.

The chain is built from TRBV7-9 and TRBJ1-2; TCRdb's assignment of TRBD1 cannot be checked, as there is no DNA. This CDR3 is 14 amino acids long. Per germline, CDR1 SEHNR and CDR2 FQNEAQ (reference sequence). The CDR3 loop reads CASSSQGPNYGYTF. The complete variable domain, with remaining parts taken from reference TRBV7-9 and TRBJ1-2, reads DTGVSQNPRHKITKRGQNVTFRCDPISEHNRLYWYRQTLGQGPEFLTYFQNEAQLEKSRLLSDRFSAERPKGSFSTLEIQRTEQGDSAMYLCASSSQGPNYGYTFGSGTRLTVV.

The chain has TRBV5-1 and TRBJ2-7; TCRdb gives TRBD1 as the D gene, but with no DNA this cannot be confirmed. Germline CDR1 reads SGHRS; CDR2 reads YFSETQ. The CDR3 runs 13 residues. CDR3 region: CASSRPGAYEQYF.

CDR3 loop: CASTETGLNTGELFF. This chain connects TRBV2 to TRBJ2-2; the D call of TRBD1 rests on TCRdb alone, since no DNA is present to check it. The CDR3 contains 15 residues. Germline assignment: CDR1 SNHLY and CDR2 FYNNEI.

The gene calls are TRBV19 and TRBJ1-5; absent DNA, TCRdb's TRBD1 call cannot be checked. This CDR3 spans 19 amino acids. In germline, CDR1 is LNHDA, CDR2 SQIVND (reference sequence). CDR3 region: CASSIGGLRGRPPNQPQHF.

This chain links TRBV7-9 with TRBJ1-1. The CDR3 covers 12 residues. Germline lookup yields CDR1 SEHNR and CDR2 FQNEAQ (reference sequence). The CDR3 loop reads CASSLQNTEAFF.

The rearrangement links TRBV24-1 to TRBJ2-1; absent DNA, TCRdb's TRBD2 call cannot be checked. The CDR3 totals 16 residues. Germline CDR1 reads KGHDR; CDR2 reads SFDVKD. The CDR3 protein is CATGLAGGGSYNEQFF.

The chain employs TRBV20-1 and TRBJ2-7; TCRdb gives TRBD2 as the D gene, but with no DNA this cannot be confirmed. Germline-derived CDR1 and CDR2 are DFQATT and SNEGSKA (reference sequence). The length of the CDR3 is 13 residues. The CDR3 reads CSARVGRAAEQYF.

The chain joins TRBV3-1 to TRBJ1-1; TCRdb reports TRBD1, a call that lacks DNA to check it against. CDR1 is LGHDT, CDR2 YNNKEL, per germline (reference sequence). The CDR3 is 15 residues long. CDR3 residues: CASSRRDRANTEAFF.

The V and J genes are TRBV29-1 and TRBJ2-1; without DNA, the TCRdb call of TRBD2 cannot be checked. Per the germline V gene, CDR1 is SQVTM and CDR2 is ANQGSEA. The CDR3 is 15 residues long. The CDR3 here is CSVASGRSSYNEQFF.